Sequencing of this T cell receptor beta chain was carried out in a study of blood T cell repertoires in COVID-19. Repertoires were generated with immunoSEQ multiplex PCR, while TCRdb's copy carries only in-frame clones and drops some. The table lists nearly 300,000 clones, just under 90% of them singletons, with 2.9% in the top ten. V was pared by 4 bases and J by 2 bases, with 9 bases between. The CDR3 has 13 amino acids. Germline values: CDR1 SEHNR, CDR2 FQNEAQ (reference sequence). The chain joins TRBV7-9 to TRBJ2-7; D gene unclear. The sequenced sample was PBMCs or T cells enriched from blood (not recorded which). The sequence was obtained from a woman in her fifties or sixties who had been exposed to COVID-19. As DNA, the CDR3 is TGTGCCAGCAGCTCAGACAACCCCTACGAGCAGTACTTC. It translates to CASSSDNPYEQYF. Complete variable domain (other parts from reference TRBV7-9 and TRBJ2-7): DTGVSQNPRHKITKRGQNVTFRCDPISEHNRLYWYRQTLGQGPEFLTYFQNEAQLEKSRLLSDRFSAERPKGSFSTLEIQRTEQGDSAMYLCASSSDNPYEQYFGPGTRLTVT.